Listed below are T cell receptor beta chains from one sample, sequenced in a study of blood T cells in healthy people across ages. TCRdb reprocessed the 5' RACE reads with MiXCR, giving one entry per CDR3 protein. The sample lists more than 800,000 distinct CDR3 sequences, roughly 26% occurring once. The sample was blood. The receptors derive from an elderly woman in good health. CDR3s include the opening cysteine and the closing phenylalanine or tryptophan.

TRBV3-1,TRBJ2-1,CASSQDWGRRGNEQFF
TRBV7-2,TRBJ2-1,CASSTRTGIDEQFF
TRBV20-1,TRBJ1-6,CSARRGSSYNSPLHF
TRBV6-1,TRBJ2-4,CASSPRVIGGETKNIQYF
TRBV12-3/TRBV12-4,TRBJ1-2,CASSLWRAEGYTF
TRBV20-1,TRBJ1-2,CSAPRGANGYTF
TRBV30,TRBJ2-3,CAWSVGGSTDTQYF
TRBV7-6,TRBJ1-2,CASSLAGTGVGYTF
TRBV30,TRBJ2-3,CAWSMGGGTDTQYF
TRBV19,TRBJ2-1,CASSRVPGNGQFF
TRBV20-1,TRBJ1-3,CSASTGDLTGNTIYF
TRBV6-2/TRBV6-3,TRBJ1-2,CASSDRGQDYGYTF
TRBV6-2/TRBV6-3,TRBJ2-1,CATLPSTSYNEQFF
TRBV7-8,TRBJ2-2,CASSRKTSGNTGERFF
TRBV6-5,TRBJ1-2,CASSYSTGSGYTF
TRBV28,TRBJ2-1,CASSTTSGLGSYNEKFF
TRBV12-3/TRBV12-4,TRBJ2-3,CASSFGRVSPDMQYF
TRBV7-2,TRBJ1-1,CASTTGTENTEAFF
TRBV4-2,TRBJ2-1,CASAGDYDEQFF
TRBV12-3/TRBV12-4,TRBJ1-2,CASSSNGAVTNYGYTF
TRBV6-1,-,CASSETIEQYF
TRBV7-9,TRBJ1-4,CASSWDSSNEKLFF
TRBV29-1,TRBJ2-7,CSVEGPTYEQYF
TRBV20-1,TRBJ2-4,CSATLAGIAKNIQYF
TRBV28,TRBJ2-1,CASEGPRMFF
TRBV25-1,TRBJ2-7,CASSESSSYEQYF
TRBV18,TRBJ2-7,CASSPGTPPRYEQYF
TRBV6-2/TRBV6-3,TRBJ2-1,CASAKGYNEQFF
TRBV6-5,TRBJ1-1,CASSYSGGEAFF
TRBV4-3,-,CASSHDVGLSYNGQYF
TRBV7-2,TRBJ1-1,CTSSLEGTPLNTEAFF
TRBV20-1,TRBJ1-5,CSALGTGDQPQHF